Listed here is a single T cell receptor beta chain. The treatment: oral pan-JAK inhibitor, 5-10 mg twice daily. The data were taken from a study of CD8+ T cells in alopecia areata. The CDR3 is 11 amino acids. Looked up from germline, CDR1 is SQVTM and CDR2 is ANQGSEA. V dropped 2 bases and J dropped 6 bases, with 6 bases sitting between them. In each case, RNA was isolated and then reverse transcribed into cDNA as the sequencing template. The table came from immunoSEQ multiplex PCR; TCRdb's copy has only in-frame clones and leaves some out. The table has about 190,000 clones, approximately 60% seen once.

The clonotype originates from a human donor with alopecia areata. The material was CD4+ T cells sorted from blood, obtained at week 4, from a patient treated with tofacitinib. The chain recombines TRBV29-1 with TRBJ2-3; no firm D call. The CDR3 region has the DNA TGCAGCGTTGAAAACCGGGATACGCAGTATTTT. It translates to CSVENRDTQYF.